These T cell receptor beta chains were read from a single sample in a study of CD8 T cells in Susac syndrome. MiXCR, applied by TCRdb to the immunoSEQ multiplex PCR reads, yields one record per CDR3 protein. The data contain about 400,000 distinct CDR3 sequences, 85% to 90% of them singletons. Sequences were obtained from CD8+ T cells from PBMCs. These receptors were obtained from a human donor with multiple sclerosis. Each CDR3 is given without its conserved first and last residue. A D gene is named only where the DNA matches it firmly.

V	D	J	CDR3
TRBV6-8	.	TRBJ2-1	ASLARGSSYNEQF
TRBV30	TRBD1	TRBJ2-7	AWTTGTAIYEQY
TRBV20-1	.	TRBJ2-7	SARDPDTGALEQY
TRBV12-3/TRBV12-4	.	TRBJ1-1	ASSWGSDEAF
TRBV6-4	.	TRBJ2-1	ASSDAWGTPYNEQF
TRBV27	TRBD1	TRBJ2-7	ASSLRRGQGGYEQY
TRBV20-1	.	TRBJ2-2	SGRGQTGELF
TRBV6-1	.	TRBJ2-5	ASSALGNSLETQY
TRBV27	TRBD2	TRBJ2-1	ASSPGTSGGLYNEQF
TRBV2	.	TRBJ2-2	ASRLYTGELF
TRBV29-1	.	TRBJ2-7	SALSLDGSSYEQY
TRBV2	.	TRBJ2-2	ASKSRGLDQRNPGELF
TRBV2	.	TRBJ2-7	ACRYWSSYEQY
TRBV5-1	.	TRBJ2-3	ASSPPSTGDTQY
TRBV30	.	TRBJ1-1	AWSVGSGGPRPEAF
TRBV7-9	TRBD2	TRBJ2-3	ASSSASGRFTDTQY
TRBV27	.	TRBJ1-2	ASSSLAGDFNYGYT
TRBV7-8	TRBD2	TRBJ2-7	ASSLGTSGLSSYEQY
TRBV27	TRBD1	TRBJ2-2	ASSSWDRRNTGELF
TRBV19	TRBD2	TRBJ2-7	ASSGTSESYEQY
TRBV18	.	TRBJ1-2	ASSPESLVGGYT
TRBV4-1	TRBD1	TRBJ1-1	ASSQDWVQGEVNTEAF
TRBV10-2	.	TRBJ1-1	ASTQGGTTEAF
TRBV28	TRBD2	TRBJ2-3	ASRRAGGPNTQY
TRBV6-5	.	TRBJ2-1	ASHQGLAAYNEQF
TRBV3-1	TRBD1	TRBJ2-1	ASSQAGTGGLDGQF
TRBV9	.	TRBJ1-4	ASSRSGLGEKLF
TRBV20-1	TRBD1	TRBJ1-2	SARGTGESYGYT
TRBV10-3	.	TRBJ2-1	AISESSVGGPYNEQF
TRBV27	.	TRBJ2-7	ASSLRGRLGKHEQY
TRBV4-1	.	TRBJ1-2	ASSRQQGSNYGYT
TRBV6-1	.	TRBJ1-1	ASPSPRARALPNTEAF
TRBV6-1	TRBD1	TRBJ2-7	ASSGRGSSYEQY
TRBV6-5	.	TRBJ2-1	ASSYSTETIIPSSYNEQF
TRBV30	TRBD2	TRBJ2-2	AWNEAGRWELF
TRBV6-1	TRBD1	TRBJ2-2	ASTRFVDRENTGELF
TRBV29-1	.	TRBJ2-6	SVAVPGGSGANVLT
TRBV5-1	.	TRBJ1-1	ASSLKLGMNTEAF
TRBV2	.	TRBJ1-6	ASSVGQTNSPLH
TRBV4-1	.	TRBJ1-1	ASSQGGARGSTF
TRBV19	.	TRBJ1-2	ASSPDSYGYT
TRBV27	.	TRBJ2-7	ASSLRGLLYEQY
TRBV25-1	TRBD1	TRBJ1-2	ASSRGTAYGYT
TRBV27	TRBD2	TRBJ2-7	ASSLKAGGPSYEQY
TRBV6-5	.	TRBJ2-2	ASSYSMAGLAGELF
TRBV10-2	.	TRBJ1-3	ASSESGSSGNTIY
TRBV2	.	TRBJ1-1	ANIRPRQGAF
TRBV7-7	TRBD2	TRBJ2-1	ASSPAAGGYNEQF
TRBV27	.	TRBJ2-3	ASSPDFLDTQY
TRBV29-1	TRBD2	TRBJ2-7	SVGSGSSEQY
TRBV4-1	.	TRBJ2-1	ASEVGPQSGEQF
TRBV12-3/TRBV12-4	TRBD2	TRBJ2-2	ASNRQPGLENTGELF
TRBV20-1	.	TRBJ2-3	SARGWGPDTDTQY